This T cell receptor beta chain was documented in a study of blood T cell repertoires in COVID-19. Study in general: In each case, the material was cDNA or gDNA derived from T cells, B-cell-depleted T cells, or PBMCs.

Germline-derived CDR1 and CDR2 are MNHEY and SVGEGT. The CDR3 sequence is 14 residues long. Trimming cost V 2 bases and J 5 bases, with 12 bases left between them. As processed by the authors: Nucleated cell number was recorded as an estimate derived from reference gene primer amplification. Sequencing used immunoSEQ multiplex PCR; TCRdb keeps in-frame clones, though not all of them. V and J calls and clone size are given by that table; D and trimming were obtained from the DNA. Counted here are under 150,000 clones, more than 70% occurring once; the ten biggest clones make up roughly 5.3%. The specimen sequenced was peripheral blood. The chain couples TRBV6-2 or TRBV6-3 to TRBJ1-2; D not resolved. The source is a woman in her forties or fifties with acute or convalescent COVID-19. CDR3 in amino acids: CASSYINGVYGYTF. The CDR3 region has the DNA TGTGCCAGCAGTTACATAAACGGGGTTTATGGCTACACCTTC.